The clone carrying this T cell receptor beta chain has at least ten counts. This record comes from a study of regulatory T cells in long-lasting Graves disease. Stated time point: newly diagnosed GD, antithyroid drugs for less than 3 months. Isolated PBMC RNA provided the starting material for the TCR library. Germline V gives CDR1 LNHDA, CDR2 SQIVND (reference sequence). V was cut by 5 bases and J by 0 bases, with 17 bases left in between. The CDR3 runs 18 residues. According to the study, TCR beta libraries were built with iRepertoire HTBI primers and CDR3-region Arm-PCR. In the authors' methods: Looking across samples, the authors found approximately 60 TRBV and fewer than 15 TRBJ segments. TCRdb re-analysed the multiplex PCR reads in MiXCR, keeping a single row per CDR3 protein. The V and J calls shown here were made by TCRdb, not taken from the authors' results. The data hold 550,000 or so distinct CDR3 sequences, with approximately 12% observed a single time.

The sample was also reused in another study, on T cells in Graves' hyperthyroidism and ophthalmopathy. As that report states: The HTBI set primed first-round TCR CDR3 RT-PCR.

The sample consisted of peripheral blood mononuclear cells (PBMCs), taken at new diagnosis, from a patient treated with antithyroid drugs. The chain has TRBV19 and TRBJ2-6; tentative D call: TRBD2 (5 bases). The sequence derives from a woman between 25 and 40 years old with Graves disease. The CDR3 here is CASSWEPYRYSGANVLTF. As DNA, the CDR3 is TGTGCCAGTAGTTGGGAGCCATACAGATACTCTGGGGCCAACGTCCTGACTTTC.